The clone carrying this T cell receptor beta chain was found many times. The target antigen is unknown. This record comes from a study of regulatory T cells in long-lasting Graves disease. Background on the study: Patients with persistent Graves' disease had over 5 years of antithyroid drugs and persistent TSH receptor antibodies. Study-wide findings and caveats: With persistent disease, TRBV28, TRBJ1-2 and TRBJ2-5 were the favored segments.

Time point in this sample: persistent/refractory GD, antithyroid drugs over 5 years with positive TRAb. The TCR library used RNA extracted from PBMCs. From an endocrinology department in Xi'an, China, came the patients. A blood draw put about 9 milliliters of peripheral blood into EDTA tubes. V lost 6 bases, J lost 5 bases, and 12 bases stayed unmatched. CDR3 length: 15 residues. Libraries of TCR beta came from iRepertoire HTBI primers plus Arm-PCR of CDR3 regions. TCRdb ran MiXCR on the multiplex PCR reads and lists one entry per CDR3 protein. Of about half a million distinct CDR3 sequences in the sample, approximately 23% were seen once.

The sequence derives from a female donor with Graves disease. This sequence joins TRBV12-3 or TRBV12-4 and TRBJ2-5; 7 nucleotides align to TRBD1. The starting material was peripheral blood mononuclear cells (PBMCs), obtained when the disease was refractory, from a patient treated with antithyroid drugs. CDR3 nucleotides: TGTGCCAGCAGAAACCTACAGGGGATGTTGGAGACCCAGTACTTC. It codes for CASRNLQGMLETQYF.